The clone carrying this T cell receptor beta chain is labeled medium-sized. The sample belongs to a study of liver allograft versus peripheral blood T cells. Across the whole study: In transplanted livers, T cell receptor repertoires were compared with those found in the recipients' peripheral blood.

TCRdb called the reads again in MiXCR, with one record for every CDR3 protein. Found here are some 7,800 distinct CDR3 sequences, approximately 15% of them singletons; the top ten hold about 1.4%. Germline lookup yields CDR1 ENHRY and CDR2 SYGVKD. Trimming took 6 bases from V and 0 from J, leaving 11 bases between them. The CDR3 consists of 14 residues. This sequence was found in a human patient who had a liver transplant. The T cells may come from the graft donor. V usage is TRBV10-3 and J usage is TRBJ2-5; D may be TRBD2 (6 bases). CDR3 residues: CAIRERLDQETQYF. The DNA for the CDR3 is TGTGCCATCAGGGAAAGACTAGACCAAGAGACCCAGTACTTC.